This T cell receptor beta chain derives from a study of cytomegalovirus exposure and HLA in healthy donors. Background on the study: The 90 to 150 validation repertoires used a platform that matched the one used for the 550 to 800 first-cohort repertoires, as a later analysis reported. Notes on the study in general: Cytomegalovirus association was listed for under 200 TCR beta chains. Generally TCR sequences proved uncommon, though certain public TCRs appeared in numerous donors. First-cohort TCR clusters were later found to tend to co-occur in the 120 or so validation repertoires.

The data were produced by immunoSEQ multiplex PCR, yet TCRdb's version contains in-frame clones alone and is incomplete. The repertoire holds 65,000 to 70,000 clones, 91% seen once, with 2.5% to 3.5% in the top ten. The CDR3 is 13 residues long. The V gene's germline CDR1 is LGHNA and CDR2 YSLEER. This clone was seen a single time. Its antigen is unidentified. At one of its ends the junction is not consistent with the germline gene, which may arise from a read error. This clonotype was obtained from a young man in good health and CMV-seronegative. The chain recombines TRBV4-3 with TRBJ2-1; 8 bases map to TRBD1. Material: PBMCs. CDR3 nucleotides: TGCGCCAGCAGCCAAGATAATACAGGGGGGAAAATCTTC. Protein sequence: CASSQDNTGGKIF.